The 8 T cell receptor beta chains given below trace back to one sample, sequenced in a study of cytomegalovirus exposure and HLA in healthy donors. Use of 60 Vbeta and 13 Jbeta primers characterized the PCR. Here immunoSEQ multiplex PCR was the method, and the copy in TCRdb shows in-frame clones only, minus some. The table includes 95,000 to 130,000 clones, around 10% detected once. Sequencing used PBMCs. The source of these receptors is a man younger than 40 in good health and CMV-seronegative.

The CDR3 loop reads CASSVETGTSGVSEQYF. CDR3 coding DNA: TGTGCCAGCAGCGTGGAAACCGGGACTAGCGGGGTAAGCGAGCAGTACTTC. The chain employs TRBV9 and TRBJ2-7; 13 bases agree with TRBD2. Germline loops: CDR1 SGDLS, CDR2 YYNGEE. The CDR3 is 17 amino acids. J was trimmed by 6 bases and V by 2 bases; bases with no gene match: 11.

The chain uses TRBV10-3 and TRBJ2-7, with D tentatively TRBD2 (6 bases). Germline lookup yields CDR1 ENHRY and CDR2 SYGVKD. The CDR3 length is 15 residues. With 11 bases removed from V and 7 bases from J, the gap between germline ends came to 27 bases. As DNA, the CDR3 is TGTGCCGCATCCGAGTCGGGGGTCCGGGTCGTGGAGCAGTACTTC. This encodes CAASESGVRVVEQYF.

The chain uses TRBV19 and TRBJ1-5, with a weak D call TRBD1 (6 bases). Germline V CDR1 and CDR2: LNHDA, SQIVND (reference sequence). The germline V and J ends were trimmed by 7 bases and 1 base, with 20 bases remaining between them. This CDR3 contains 17 residues. CDR3 residues: CASTSVGGLGSNQPQHF. The CDR3 DNA sequence: TGTGCCAGTACCTCCGTCGGGGGGCTGGGGAGCAATCAGCCCCAGCATTTT.

The gene calls are TRBV6-5 and TRBJ2-2; 9 nucleotides match TRBD1. The CDR3 has 15 residues. Trimming cost V 2 bases and J 5 bases; bases outside gene matches: 3. Germline CDR1 reads MNHEY; CDR2 reads SVGAGI. The CDR3 reads CASSYGTGQTGELFF. The CDR3 DNA reads TGTGCCAGCAGTTACGGGACAGGGCAAACCGGGGAGCTGTTTTTT.

V is TRBV27 and J is TRBJ2-1; D call uncertain. The germline gives CDR1 MNHEY, CDR2 SMNVEV (reference sequence). The CDR3 loop spans 14 amino acids. V was clipped by 4 bases and J by 2 bases, with 9 bases between them. For the CDR3, the DNA is TGTGCCAGCAGTTCGCGAGCCACCTACAATGAGCAGTTCTTC. Encoded protein: CASSSRATYNEQFF.

This chain uses TRBV28 with TRBJ1-4, with unresolved D. V was cut by 6 bases and J by 7 bases, with 15 bases left in between. CDR1 MDHEN and CDR2 SYDVKM come from the germline V gene. The CDR3 covers 14 residues. CDR3 nucleotide sequence: TGTGCCAGCAGGACGGGATCGAAAATTGAAAAACTGTTTTTT. Its translation is CASRTGSKIEKLFF.

This clone occurred a few times. The chain carries TRBV19 and TRBJ2-6, with D perhaps TRBD1 (6 bases). CDR3 length: 15 amino acids. Trimming shortened V by 2 bases and J by 1 base, and 6 bases separated the two germline ends. Germline V lookup: CDR1 LNHDA, CDR2 SQIVND (reference sequence). This chain's CDR3 is CASSIRGSGANVLTF. The DNA for the CDR3 is TGTGCCAGTAGTATAAGGGGGTCTGGGGCCAACGTCCTGACTTTC.

This rearrangement joins TRBV6-5 to TRBJ1-1, with 7 bases lining up with TRBD1. The germline CDR1 and CDR2 sequences are MNHEY and SVGAGI. Trimming at V came to 2 bases and at J to 6 bases, leaving 3 bases not matched to a gene. This CDR3 contains 13 residues. The CDR3 here is CASSYDRASEAFF. CDR3 in DNA: TGTGCCAGCAGTTACGACAGGGCGTCTGAAGCTTTCTTT.